These 10 T cell receptor beta chains were sequenced from one sample in a study of cytomegalovirus exposure and HLA in healthy donors (dated by TCRdb to 2016 to 2017). The library was prepared using the immunoSEQ multiplex PCR assay. For the multiplex PCR, a mixture combining 60 forward primers for TCR Vbeta segments and 13 reverse primers for TCR Jbeta segments was used. TCRdb took over this immuneACCESS table, retaining in-frame rearrangements with V and J assigned. Such tables are incomplete; in checked studies, under half of the missing clones stem from an unresolved V gene, and the remainder is unexplained. A total of more than 130,000 clones appear in this sample, 80% of them only once. The top ten hold roughly 2% of the sample. Source material: PBMCs. The receptors were gathered from a man aged 25-45 years in good health and CMV-seronegative.

This clone was observed a few times. The rearrangement joins TRBV4-1 to TRBJ2-2, with a weak D call TRBD1 (5 bases). The germline gives CDR1 MGHRA, CDR2 YSYEKL. CDR3 length equals 16 residues. Trimming removed 1 base from V and 2 bases from J, with 11 bases in between. The CDR3 spells CASSQAGRGNTGELFF. The CDR3 bases are TGCGCCAGCAGCCAAGCGGGTAGGGGTAACACCGGGGAGCTGTTTTTT.

The chain employs TRBV6-4 and TRBJ1-2; no definite D call. The CDR3 has 12 amino acids. The germline V and J ends were trimmed by 7 bases and 7 bases, with 13 bases remaining between them. Germline V gene lookup returns CDR1 MRHNA and CDR2 SNTAGT. The CDR3 region has the DNA TGTGCCAGCAACCACGGAGGGCCTGGCTACACCTTC. Translating gives CASNHGGPGYTF.

The V call is TRBV6-1, the J call TRBJ1-1; a possible D gene is TRBD1 (5 bases). V was pared by 4 bases and J by 1 base, with 10 bases between. The CDR3 has 14 residues. Germline V CDR1 and CDR2: MNHNS, SASEGT. CDR3 sequence (DNA): TGTGCCAGCAGTGGATATCAGGGGAACACTGAAGCTTTCTTT. Its protein is CASSGYQGNTEAFF.

As concerns this clone: Within the sample, other DNA sequences also encode this same CDR3. The V and J genes are TRBV5-1 and TRBJ2-1; no firm D call. Germline values: CDR1 SGHRS, CDR2 YFSETQ. The CDR3 sequence is 14 residues long. V was shortened by 0 bases and J by 0 bases, with 4 bases between the two germline ends. The CDR3, as DNA: TGCGCCAGCAGCTTGGCTAGCTCCTACAATGAGCAGTTCTTC. It is translated as CASSLASSYNEQFF.

The chain has TRBV28 and TRBJ2-7; no definite D call. The V gene's germline CDR1 is MDHEN and CDR2 SYDVKM. The CDR3 totals 13 residues. The ends were cut back, 7 bases at V and 0 bases at J, with 10 bases in the middle. Here the CDR3 reads CASNPGFSYEQYF. In DNA, the CDR3 is TGTGCCAGCAACCCCGGGTTCTCCTACGAGCAGTACTTC.

The rearrangement links TRBV27 to TRBJ2-7; D may be TRBD1 (6 bases). The V end was cut by 5 bases, the J end by 2 bases, with 10 bases between. Germline CDR1 reads MNHEY; CDR2 reads SMNVEV (reference sequence). The CDR3 runs to 13 residues. The CDR3 DNA reads TGTGCCAGCAGTCCCGCAGGGGCCTACGAGCAGTACTTC. The encoded protein is CASSPAGAYEQYF.

This chain uses TRBV4-1 with TRBJ2-5; TRBD1 is a possible D gene (6 bases). Trimming removed 0 bases from V and 2 bases from J, with 13 bases in between. Germline V gives CDR1 MGHRA, CDR2 YSYEKL. The CDR3 has 16 residues. CDR3 in amino acids: CASSQEGAGEQETQYF. Written as DNA, the CDR3 is TGCGCCAGCAGCCAAGAGGGGGCAGGGGAGCAAGAGACCCAGTACTTC.

The chain uses TRBV2 and TRBJ1-3; 10 nucleotides match TRBD1. Germline lookup yields CDR1 SNHLY and CDR2 FYNNEI. This CDR3 has 16 residues. Trimming at V came to 5 bases and at J to 1 base, leaving 5 bases not matched to a gene. CDR3 residues: CASSPQGQGSGNTIYF. In DNA form, the CDR3 reads TGTGCCAGCAGTCCCCAGGGACAGGGGTCTGGAAACACCATATATTTT. The variable domain in full, completed from reference TRBV2 and TRBJ1-3, reads EPEVTQTPSHQVTQMGQEVILRCVPISNHLYFYWYRQILGQKVEFLVSFYNNEISEKSEIFDDQFSVERPDGSNFTLKIRSTKLEDSAMYFCASSPQGQGSGNTIYFGEGSWLTVV.

The chain has TRBV7-9 and TRBJ2-2; 14 bases align to TRBD2. CDR3 length: 19 amino acids. With 5 bases clipped from V and 5 bases from J, the junction kept 13 bases outside the gene matches. Germline assignment: CDR1 SEHNR and CDR2 FQNEAQ (reference sequence). In DNA, the CDR3 is TGTGCCAGCAGCGGGCCGGGACTAGCGGGAGTATGGAGGACCGGGGAGCTGTTTTTT. Translated: CASSGPGLAGVWRTGELFF.

The chain is built from TRBV5-1 and TRBJ2-1; 9 bases fit TRBD2. The length of the CDR3 is 15 residues. V shed 3 bases and J 3 bases; nucleotides not matched to a gene: 4. Germline loops: CDR1 SGHRS, CDR2 YFSETQ. CDR3 residues: CASSSLAGNYNEQFF. The CDR3, as DNA: TGCGCCAGCAGCTCCCTAGCGGGGAACTACAATGAGCAGTTCTTC.